These 12 T cell receptor beta chains share one sample of origin, sequenced in a study of yellow fever vaccine responses in identical twins. TCRdb re-called the RT-PCR reads through MiXCR, storing one row per CDR3 protein. The sample lists about 1,400 distinct CDR3 sequences; around 84% were seen once. The material was T cells from blood (PBMCs), unsorted or a sorted subset (not recorded which), obtained before or after yellow fever vaccination (not recorded which). Receptors originate from a young woman who received the yellow fever vaccine.

The chain links TRBV6-2 or TRBV6-3 to TRBJ1-2; D is uncertain. V was cut by 3 bases and J by 8 bases, with 19 bases left in between. The CDR3 sequence is 15 residues long. Germline V lookup: CDR1 MNHEY, CDR2 SVGEGT. CDR3 coding DNA: TGTGCCAGCAGTTATGATTGGGCTAGCCAACCGGGCTACACCTTC. As protein: CASSYDWASQPGYTF.

The chain carries TRBV7-9 and TRBJ1-6; 7 bases fit TRBD1. With 5 bases clipped from V and 2 bases from J, the junction kept 3 bases outside the gene matches. The CDR3 length is 15 residues. Germline V gene sequence: CDR1 SEHNR, CDR2 FQNEAQ (reference sequence). CDR3 amino acids: CASSQGQTYNSPLHF. CDR3 in DNA: TGTGCCAGCAGCCAGGGACAGACCTATAATTCACCCCTCCACTTT. Full variable domain (rest looked up from reference TRBV7-9 and TRBJ1-6): DTGVSQNPRHKITKRGQNVTFRCDPISEHNRLYWYRQTLGQGPEFLTYFQNEAQLEKSRLLSDRFSAERPKGSFSTLEIQRTEQGDSAMYLCASSQGQTYNSPLHFGNGTRLTVT.

The chain has TRBV11-2 and TRBJ1-2; 9 nucleotides agree with TRBD1. Trimming cost V 5 bases and J 2 bases; bases outside gene matches: 9. The CDR3 spans 16 residues. Germline-derived CDR1 and CDR2 are SGHAT and FQNNGV. The CDR3 reads CASSGGQGHLNYGYTF. CDR3 coding DNA: TGTGCCAGCAGCGGGGGACAGGGTCATTTGAACTATGGCTACACCTTC.

This chain connects TRBV11-1 to TRBJ2-1; TRBD2 aligns across 13 bases. The CDR3 totals 18 residues. Germline V gene data show CDR1 as SGHAT and CDR2 as FQDESV (reference sequence). V shed 3 bases and J 4 bases; nucleotides not matched to a gene: 9. The CDR3 DNA reads as TGTGCCAGCAGCTTCCCCCCTAAGGGACTAGCGGGGTACAATGAGCAGTTCTTC. Protein product: CASSFPPKGLAGYNEQFF.

This chain joins TRBV24-1 and TRBJ2-5; possibly TRBD2 for D (6 bases). The V and J ends lost 1 base and 3 bases respectively, with 14 bases between them. Per the germline V gene, CDR1 is KGHDR and CDR2 is SFDVKD. The CDR3 sequence is 16 residues long. CDR3 DNA: TGTGCCACCAGTGATTTCGGTAGCGGAATGAAAGAGACCCAGTACTTC. This codes for CATSDFGSGMKETQYF.

V usage is TRBV4-1 and J usage is TRBJ1-2; no clear D. This CDR3 comprises 14 residues. Trimming took 2 bases from V and 2 from J, leaving 9 bases between them. Germline V gene data show CDR1 as MGHRA and CDR2 as YSYEKL. CDR3 sequence: CASSQNSENYGYTF. The CDR3 DNA follows: TGCGCCAGCAGCCAAAACAGCGAGAACTATGGCTACACCTTC.

This rearrangement joins TRBV5-6 to TRBJ1-5; D is undetermined. The V end lost 1 base, the J end lost 3 bases, and 8 bases lay between the germline ends. CDR3 length: 14 residues. From germline, CDR1 is SGHDT and CDR2 YYEEEE. CDR3 in DNA: TGTGCCAGCAGCTTGTCAGGATACAATCAGCCCCAGCATTTT. It encodes CASSLSGYNQPQHF.

The chain combines TRBV30 with TRBJ1-1, with D perhaps matching TRBD1 (5 bases). With 4 bases removed from V and 7 bases from J, the gap between germline ends came to 19 bases. This CDR3 has 14 residues. Germline V lookup: CDR1 GTSNPN, CDR2 SVGIG (reference sequence). The CDR3 sequence: CAWTPGGGFGEAFF. CDR3 DNA sequence: TGTGCCTGGACCCCGGGGGGGGGATTTGGTGAAGCTTTCTTT.

This rearrangement joins TRBV4-1 to TRBJ1-3; D is unresolved. The CDR3 spans 15 residues. Germline V gene data show CDR1 as MGHRA and CDR2 as YSYEKL. Between the trimmed V and J ends, which lost 2 bases and 1 base, there was a span of 9 bases. DNA of the CDR3: TGCGCCAGCAGCCAAACCCGGCCTTCTGGAAACACCATATATTTT. It specifies CASSQTRPSGNTIYF.

V and J are TRBV12-3 or TRBV12-4 and TRBJ2-7; D might be TRBD1 (6 bases). The V and J ends lost 2 bases and 2 bases respectively, with 13 bases between them. CDR3 length equals 15 residues. In DNA form, the CDR3 reads TGTGCCAGCAGTTTAACGGGACAAGGCACCTACGAGCAGTACTTC. Protein product: CASSLTGQGTYEQYF.

V usage is TRBV9 and J usage is TRBJ1-2, with 7 bases lining up with TRBD1. After removal of 3 bases from V and 8 bases from J, the junction contained 10 bases not matched to a gene. The CDR3 has 14 amino acids. CDR1 SGDLS and CDR2 YYNGEE come from the germline V gene. The CDR3 here is CASSAGTERAGYTF. The CDR3 DNA reads as TGTGCCAGCAGCGCAGGGACAGAACGTGCCGGCTACACCTTC. Supplemented by reference TRBV9 and TRBJ1-2, the full variable domain reads DSGVTQTPKHLITATGQRVTLRCSPRSGDLSVYWYQQSLDQGLQFLIQYYNGEERAKGNILERFSAQQFPDLHSELNLSSLELGDSALYFCASSAGTERAGYTFGSGTRLTVV.

V is TRBV28 and J is TRBJ2-5; D ambiguous. Trimming pared 3 bases from V and 5 bases from J, leaving 16 bases between. Germline V CDR1 and CDR2: MDHEN, SYDVKM. CDR3 length: 15 residues. The CDR3 nucleotides read TGTGCCAGCAGTTTTAAAAGTCGGCGAAGGGAGACCCAGTACTTC. The encoded protein is CASSFKSRRRETQYF. Using reference TRBV28 and TRBJ2-5 for the parts outside the CDR3, the full variable domain is DVKVTQSSRYLVKRTGEKVFLECVQDMDHENMFWYRQDPGLGLRLIYFSYDVKMKEKGDIPEGYSVSREKKERFSLILESASTNQTSMYLCASSFKSRRRETQYFGPGTRLLVL.